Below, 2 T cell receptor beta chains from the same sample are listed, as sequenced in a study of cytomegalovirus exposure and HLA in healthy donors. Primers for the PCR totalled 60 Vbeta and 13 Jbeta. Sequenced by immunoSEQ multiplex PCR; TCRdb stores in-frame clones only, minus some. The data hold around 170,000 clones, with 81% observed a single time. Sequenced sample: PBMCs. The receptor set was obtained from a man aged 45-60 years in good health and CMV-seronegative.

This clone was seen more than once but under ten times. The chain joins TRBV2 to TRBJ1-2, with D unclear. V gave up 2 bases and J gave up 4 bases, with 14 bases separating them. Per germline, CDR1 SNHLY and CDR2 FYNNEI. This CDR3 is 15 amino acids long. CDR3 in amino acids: CASSETEPHSYGYTF. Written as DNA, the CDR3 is TGTGCCAGCAGTGAAACTGAACCCCACAGCTATGGCTACACCTTC.

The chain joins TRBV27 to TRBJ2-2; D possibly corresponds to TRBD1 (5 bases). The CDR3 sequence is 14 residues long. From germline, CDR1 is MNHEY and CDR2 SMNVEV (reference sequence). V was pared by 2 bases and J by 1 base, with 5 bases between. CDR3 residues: CASSLRGNTGELFF. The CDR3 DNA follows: TGTGCCAGCAGTTTAAGGGGGAACACCGGGGAGCTGTTTTTT.